The 27 T cell receptor beta chains reported below all come from one sample, sequenced in a study of cytomegalovirus exposure and HLA in healthy donors (dated by TCRdb to about 2017). Receptor libraries were prepared by the immunoSEQ multiplex PCR assay. The multiplex PCR relied on a mix of 60 forward primers for TCR Vbeta segments and 13 reverse primers for TCR Jbeta segments. This immuneACCESS table, as held by TCRdb, lists in-frame sequences with V and J called but not all clones. Of the missing ones, under half trace to an unresolved V gene in checked studies; the others have no known cause. Present in this sample are 100,000 to 150,000 clones, roughly a sixth of which were seen just once. Roughly 3% of the sample lies in the top ten. Sequences were obtained from PBMCs. The receptors were sampled from a female donor in good health and CMV-seropositive.

The CDR3 protein is CASSRAPGHLQETQYF. CDR3 bases: TGTGCCAGCAGTCGGGCCCCGGGACACCTACAAGAGACCCAGTACTTC. This chain links TRBV6-6 with TRBJ2-5; possible D gene TRBD1, 6 bases. The CDR3 length is 16 residues. CDR1 and CDR2 from the germline V gene are MNHNY and SVGAGI (reference sequence). V shed 5 bases and J shed 2 bases, with 18 bases lying between them.

The table lists this clone with a few counts. The rearrangement uses TRBV5-6 and TRBJ1-4; 7 bases are shared with TRBD1. Germline CDR1 reads SGHDT; CDR2 reads YYEEEE. The CDR3 loop spans 14 amino acids. V lost 3 bases to trimming and J lost 7 bases; unmatched junction nucleotides: 6. For the CDR3, the DNA is TGTGCCAGCAGCTCGAAGGGGGCCGGTGAAAAACTGTTTTTT. It is translated as CASSSKGAGEKLFF.

The chain employs TRBV25-1 and TRBJ2-3; a weak D match, TRBD1 (6 bases). The germline V and J ends were trimmed by 5 bases and 3 bases, with 9 bases remaining between them. Germline V gene data show CDR1 as MGHDK and CDR2 as SYGVNS. The CDR3 is made up of 13 amino acids. CDR3 bases: TGTGCCAGCAGTAATCAGGGGACAGATACGCAGTATTTT. Translated: CASSNQGTDTQYF.

Comment on this clone: Other DNA variants within this sample encode the same CDR3. The gene calls are TRBV5-1 and TRBJ1-1; possibly TRBD1 for D (5 bases). V lost 4 bases, J lost 9 bases, and 22 bases lay in between. CDR3 length equals 15 residues. Germline V gene lookup returns CDR1 SGHRS and CDR2 YFSETQ. The CDR3 coding sequence is TGCGCCAGCAGCCCCGGTACCGCCGCCGGGGGTCAAGCTTTCTTT. It is translated as CASSPGTAAGGQAFF.

This chain uses TRBV5-6 with TRBJ1-1; D unclear. The germline V gene has CDR1 SGHDT and CDR2 YYEEEE. Trimming left V 1 base short and J 7 bases short, with 8 bases between. The CDR3 is made up of 12 amino acids. As DNA, the CDR3 is TGTGCCAGCAGCTTGCTACGGGTTGAAGCTTTCTTT. Its protein is CASSLLRVEAFF.

This clone was observed a few times. V is TRBV4-2 and J is TRBJ1-2; D ambiguous. This CDR3 spans 15 amino acids. Deletions cut 2 bases from V and 1 base from J, with 11 bases between. CDR1 and CDR2 (germline): LGHNA, YNFKEQ. The CDR3 bases are TGTGCCAGCAGCCAACAATACGGGGTTAACTATGGCTACACCTTC. Translated: CASSQQYGVNYGYTF.

This clone appeared a few times. CDR3 sequence: CASSLTGPNEQFF. The CDR3 nucleotides read TGTGCCAGCAGCTTAACGGGTCCCAATGAGCAGTTCTTC. The chain employs TRBV7-9 and TRBJ2-1; no firm D call. The CDR3 loop spans 13 amino acids. Germline CDR1 is SEHNR and CDR2 is FQNEAQ (reference sequence). V lost 2 bases and J 6 bases, leaving 8 bases between the germline ends.

J is TRBJ1-2 and V is TRBV28, with 11 bases aligning to TRBD1. Germline-derived CDR1 and CDR2 are MDHEN and SYDVKM. The CDR3 consists of 16 residues. V was pared by 4 bases and J by 4 bases, with 8 bases of the junction left unmatched. The DNA for the CDR3 is TGTGCCAGCAGTTCATCCGGGACAGGGGGAATCTATGGCTACACCTTC. It yields the protein CASSSSGTGGIYGYTF.

This sequence joins TRBV27 and TRBJ1-2; D gene uncertain. The CDR3 spans 14 residues. The V gene's germline CDR1 is MNHEY and CDR2 SMNVEV (reference sequence). V was trimmed by 3 bases and J by 4 bases, leaving 12 bases between them. The CDR3: CASSLIAGSYGYTF. CDR3 bases: TGTGCCAGCAGTTTGATTGCGGGCTCCTATGGCTACACCTTC.

This clone was seen a few times. The chain carries TRBV15 and TRBJ1-1, with D uncertain. The CDR3 is made up of 16 amino acids. Trimming shortened V by 0 bases and J by 1 base, and 12 bases separated the two germline ends. Germline V CDR1 and CDR2: LNHNV, YYDKDF (reference sequence). CDR3 in DNA: TGTGCCACCAGCAGAGATCATGGCAGGTCGAACACTGAAGCTTTCTTT. Protein sequence: CATSRDHGRSNTEAFF.

This clone was detected a few times. V and J are TRBV7-9 and TRBJ2-3; D is uncertain. Per the germline V gene, CDR1 is SEHNR and CDR2 is FQNEAQ (reference sequence). The CDR3 runs to 12 residues. The V gene lost 5 bases and the J gene lost 4 bases, with 7 bases spanning the gap. In DNA form, the CDR3 reads TGTGCCAGCAGCCCCCATTCAGATACGCAGTATTTT. Translation: CASSPHSDTQYF. The full variable domain, with the rest looked up from reference TRBV7-9 and TRBJ2-3, is DTGVSQNPRHKITKRGQNVTFRCDPISEHNRLYWYRQTLGQGPEFLTYFQNEAQLEKSRLLSDRFSAERPKGSFSTLEIQRTEQGDSAMYLCASSPHSDTQYFGPGTRLTVL.

The chain joins TRBV19 to TRBJ2-1; D unclear. The germline V gene has CDR1 LNHDA and CDR2 SQIVND (reference sequence). Trimming took off 5 bases at V and 10 bases at J, with 18 bases between the two ends. The CDR3 has 14 amino acids. CDR3 sequence (DNA): TGTGCCAGTAGTCCCTTTTCGAGGCCCGTCGAGCAGTTCTTC. Amino acid sequence: CASSPFSRPVEQFF.

This clone was found a few times. V usage is TRBV6-5 and J usage is TRBJ1-1; TRBD1 matches 9 bases. This CDR3 comprises 14 residues. Losses at the gene ends were 6 bases for V and 7 bases for J; bases not matched to a gene: 9. The germline V gene has CDR1 MNHEY and CDR2 SVGAGI. The CDR3 DNA sequence: TGTGCCAGCAGCCCACAGGGGGCGCAGATTGAAGCTTTCTTT. Its translation is CASSPQGAQIEAFF.

The chain employs TRBV7-2 and TRBJ2-5; 12 bases map to TRBD1. V lost 7 bases to trimming and J lost 5 bases; unmatched junction nucleotides: 11. The CDR3 is 16 amino acids. CDR1 and CDR2 (germline): SGHTA, FQGNSA. DNA for the CDR3: TGTGCCAGCAACCGAGCGGGACAGGGGGCCGGGGAGACCCAGTACTTC. Encoded protein: CASNRAGQGAGETQYF.

For the CDR3, the DNA is TGTGCCAGCTTTTTTCGGAGTCTGTTCTTC. Its protein is CASFFRSLFF. The chain combines TRBV28 with TRBJ2-1; D gene unclear. The CDR3 loop spans 10 amino acids. Between the trimmed V and J ends, which lost 8 bases and 15 bases, there was a span of 14 bases. Germline values: CDR1 MDHEN, CDR2 SYDVKM.

This clone was detected only a few times. The gene calls are TRBV2 and TRBJ1-2; 7 bases are shared with TRBD1. CDR3 length: 17 residues. With 0 bases clipped from V and 0 bases from J, the junction kept 7 bases outside the gene matches. Germline assignment: CDR1 SNHLY and CDR2 FYNNEI. CDR3 DNA: TGTGCCAGCAGTGAAGCGCTAGGGGGCGCCACTAACTATGGCTACACCTTC. It translates to CASSEALGGATNYGYTF.

This clone was picked up a small number of times. The gene calls are TRBV27 and TRBJ1-1, with 9 bases that match TRBD1. Trimming at V came to 2 bases and at J to 5 bases, leaving 3 bases not matched to a gene. Per germline, CDR1 MNHEY and CDR2 SMNVEV (reference sequence). The CDR3 totals 14 residues. CDR3: CASSLRQGGTEAFF. CDR3 DNA: TGTGCCAGCAGTTTAAGACAGGGGGGGACTGAAGCTTTCTTT.

The chain recombines TRBV28 with TRBJ1-4; D perhaps matches TRBD1 (5 bases). Germline V gene data show CDR1 as MDHEN and CDR2 as SYDVKM. Trimming shortened V by 11 bases and J by 2 bases, and 15 bases separated the two germline ends. The CDR3 is 14 residues long. The CDR3 here is CALGRGGTNEKLFF. The CDR3 DNA sequence: TGTGCCCTCGGGAGGGGAGGTACTAATGAAAAACTGTTTTTT.

The chain recombines TRBV5-8 with TRBJ1-2; 8 nucleotides match TRBD1. V gave up 3 bases and J gave up 1 base; unmatched junction bases: 14. Germline V gene sequence: CDR1 SGHTS, CDR2 YDEGEE. The CDR3 runs 18 residues. DNA of the CDR3: TGTGCCAGCAGCTCGGGACGACCCCGGGACAGGATTAACTATGGCTACACCTTC. This gives the protein CASSSGRPRDRINYGYTF. Using reference TRBV5-8 and TRBJ1-2 for the parts outside the CDR3, the full variable domain is EAGVTQSPTHLIKTRGQQATLRCSPISGHTSVYWYQQALGLGLQFLLWYDEGEERNRGNFPPRFSGRQFPNYSSELNVNALELEDSALYLCASSSGRPRDRINYGYTFGSGTRLTVV.

The chain combines TRBV7-2 with TRBJ2-1; TRBD1 aligns across 7 bases. Trimming removed 7 bases from V and 0 bases from J; junction bases left unmatched: 9. Germline CDR1 is SGHTA and CDR2 is FQGNSA. CDR3 length: 16 amino acids. The CDR3 region has the DNA TGTGCCAGCAACCGGGGACAGCCGAGCTCCTACAATGAGCAGTTCTTC. It translates to CASNRGQPSSYNEQFF.

The chain links TRBV19 to TRBJ2-1, with D maybe TRBD1 (6 bases). Germline CDR1 is LNHDA and CDR2 is SQIVND (reference sequence). This CDR3 comprises 16 residues. Trimming took 4 bases from V and 0 from J, leaving 13 bases between them. CDR3 in DNA: TGTGCCAGTAGTAGGGGGCTGGGTAGCTCCTACAATGAGCAGTTCTTC. As protein: CASSRGLGSSYNEQFF.

The sample holds a few counts of this clone. The rearrangement joins TRBV29-1 to TRBJ2-5, with D maybe TRBD2 (5 bases). Deletions cut 4 bases from V and 5 bases from J, with 17 bases between. Looked up from germline, CDR1 is SQVTM and CDR2 is ANQGSEA. The CDR3 consists of 14 residues. CDR3 in DNA: TGCAGCGTTGGGCCCGGGATGGTGCGGGAGACCCAGTACTTC. It yields the protein CSVGPGMVRETQYF.

The rearrangement links TRBV5-5 to TRBJ1-3; TRBD1 matches 9 bases. The CDR3 runs 14 residues. Germline loops: CDR1 SGHKS, CDR2 YYEKEE (reference sequence). V shed 4 bases and J 5 bases; nucleotides not matched to a gene: 4. The CDR3 DNA is TGTGCCAGCAGCGGACAGGGGCCGCGAAACACCATATATTTT. This translates into CASSGQGPRNTIYF.

This clone has only a few counts. The chain has TRBV28 and TRBJ1-2; 9 bases are a match to TRBD1. Germline lookup yields CDR1 MDHEN and CDR2 SYDVKM. The CDR3 runs to 17 residues. J lost 3 bases, V lost 5 bases, and 13 bases had no gene match. The CDR3 is CASSQQGARVQDYGYTF. The CDR3 region has the DNA TGTGCCAGCAGTCAACAGGGGGCGCGTGTTCAGGACTATGGCTACACCTTC.

This clone was seen a few times. V and J are TRBV7-9 and TRBJ2-1, with TRBD2 identical over 7 bases. CDR1 is SEHNR and CDR2 is FQNEAQ in the germline V gene (reference sequence). V lost 0 bases and J lost 8; bases outside the gene matches: 4. The CDR3 totals 14 residues. The CDR3 loop is CASSLAGGPDEQFF. The CDR3 coding sequence is TGTGCCAGCAGCTTAGCGGGAGGGCCGGATGAGCAGTTCTTC.

This clone was counted between two and nine times. V gene TRBV2 combines with J gene TRBJ2-3, with 14 bases aligning to TRBD2. The germline CDR1 and CDR2 sequences are SNHLY and FYNNEI. The length of the CDR3 is 16 residues. Trimming removed 6 bases from V and 0 bases from J; junction bases left unmatched: 2. Here the CDR3 reads CASRRTSGGSTDTQYF. The CDR3 nucleotides read TGTGCCAGCAGGAGGACTAGCGGGGGGAGCACAGATACGCAGTATTTT.

This chain uses TRBV4-1 with TRBJ1-2; D possibly corresponds to TRBD1 (6 bases). CDR3 length equals 15 residues. The germline gives CDR1 MGHRA, CDR2 YSYEKL. Between the trimmed V and J ends, which lost 0 bases and 4 bases, there was a span of 12 bases. The CDR3 sequence is CASSQERGGGYGYTF. CDR3 bases: TGCGCCAGCAGCCAAGAACGGGGAGGGGGCTATGGCTACACCTTC.